These 10 T cell receptor beta chains share one sample of origin, sequenced in a study of post-analysis software for immune sequencing data. Antigens for these TCRs are unknown. Study-level points and caveats: In patients, about 5 TRBV segments were more frequent than in controls, with TRBV5-6, TRBV5-1 and TRBV20-1 among them.

Carried by the TCR beta cDNA libraries were unique molecular identifiers. TCRdb re-derived calls from the PCR reads in MiXCR, one entry per CDR3 protein. The sample consists of about 430,000 distinct CDR3 sequences, over 30% of them appearing once. Sequenced sample: blood. Receptors originate from a girl aged 2 to 9 with multiple sclerosis.

The chain carries TRBV20-1 and TRBJ1-2, with D unclear. The CDR3 contains 16 residues. Trimming took 5 bases from V and 8 from J, leaving 27 bases between them. Germline V gene data show CDR1 as DFQATT and CDR2 as SNEGSKA (reference sequence). The CDR3 region has the DNA TGCAGTGCTCCCCTAGATGGGGTCATGAGGACTATGGGCTACACCTTC. Translation gives CSAPLDGVMRTMGYTF.

This clonotype was counted only a few times. The chain links TRBV28 to TRBJ2-7; tentative D call: TRBD2 (6 bases). The CDR3 loop spans 14 amino acids. Germline V gene lookup returns CDR1 MDHEN and CDR2 SYDVKM. With 5 bases removed from V and 3 bases from J, the gap between germline ends came to 14 bases. This chain's CDR3 is CASSPGIADYEQYF. The CDR3, as DNA: TGTGCCAGCAGTCCCGGGATAGCGGACTACGAGCAGTACTTC.

The V and J genes are TRBV6-1 and TRBJ2-7, with unresolved D. The CDR3 sequence is 12 residues long. Trimming shortened V by 2 bases and J by 3 bases, and 5 bases separated the two germline ends. Germline CDR1 and CDR2: MNHNS and SASEGT. DNA of the CDR3: TGTGCCAGCAGTGAATCCGTCTACGAGCAGTACTTC. Residues: CASSESVYEQYF.

This clonotype was seen more than once but under ten times. The V call is TRBV20-1, the J call TRBJ2-1; 11 bases match TRBD2. The CDR3 covers 14 residues. V was pared by 6 bases and J by 5 bases, with 6 bases of the junction left unmatched. Looked up from germline, CDR1 is DFQATT and CDR2 is SNEGSKA (reference sequence). The CDR3: CSAIGTSGNNEQFF. CDR3 coding DNA: TGCAGTGCCATAGGGACTAGCGGAAACAATGAGCAGTTCTTC.

V is TRBV5-5 and J is TRBJ1-4; 8 bases align to TRBD1. CDR3 length equals 14 residues. The V gene's germline CDR1 is SGHKS and CDR2 YYEKEE (reference sequence). Trimming took 8 bases from V and 3 from J; bases not matched to a gene: 6. This CDR3 reads CASSRTGSNEKLFF. The CDR3 nucleotides are TGTGCCAGTAGCAGGACAGGGTCTAATGAAAAACTGTTTTTT.

The V call is TRBV14, the J call TRBJ2-7, with D perhaps TRBD1 (6 bases). This CDR3 is built from 14 residues. Trimming shortened V by 4 bases and J by 3 bases, and 13 bases separated the two germline ends. Germline V gene sequence: CDR1 SGHDN, CDR2 FVKESK. The CDR3 loop reads CASSRGQTYYEQYF. The CDR3 nucleotides read TGTGCCAGCAGCCGAGGACAGACCTACTACGAGCAGTACTTC. The full variable domain, completed using reference TRBV14 and TRBJ2-7, is EAGVTQFPSHSVIEKGQTVTLRCDPISGHDNLYWYRRVMGKEIKFLLHFVKESKQDESGMPNNRFLAERTGGTYSTLKVQPAELEDSGVYFCASSRGQTYYEQYFGPGTRLTVT.

This clonotype was seen more than once but under ten times. The chain is built from TRBV28 and TRBJ2-5, with D possibly TRBD2 on 6 matching bases. Looked up from germline, CDR1 is MDHEN and CDR2 is SYDVKM. This CDR3 is 15 amino acids long. The V gene lost 3 bases and the J gene lost 5 bases, with 16 bases spanning the gap. CDR3 sequence: CASSFWRGTEETQYF. The CDR3 DNA follows: TGTGCCAGCAGTTTTTGGCGCGGGACCGAGGAGACCCAGTACTTC.

V gene TRBV7-8 combines with J gene TRBJ2-4; TRBD1 matches 7 bases. The end of the DNA fits TRBJ2-7 better, so the J call may be wrong. This CDR3 comprises 15 residues. In germline, CDR1 is SGHVS, CDR2 FQNEAQ. DNA for the CDR3: TGTGCCAGCAGCTTACCTAGACAGGGTGTCTACGAGCAGTACTTC. Encoded protein: CASSLPRQGVYEQYF.

The V gene is TRBV4-1, the J gene TRBJ1-5, with D hard to call. CDR3 length equals 15 residues. Germline V lookup: CDR1 MGHRA, CDR2 YSYEKL. V shed 2 bases and J shed 1 base, with 9 bases lying between them. CDR3 nucleotides: TGCGCCAGCAGCCAACGGTTTGGGAGCAATCAGCCCCAGCATTTT. Translating gives CASSQRFGSNQPQHF.

This clonotype was seen only a few times. The gene calls are TRBV20-1 and TRBJ2-3; 7 nucleotides align to TRBD2. After removal of 5 bases from V and 4 bases from J, the junction contained 12 bases not matched to a gene. Looked up from germline, CDR1 is DFQATT and CDR2 is SNEGSKA (reference sequence). The CDR3 is 15 amino acids. The CDR3 DNA reads TGCAGTGCTGTCCGGACTAGAGGGCTCCCAGATACGCAGTATTTT. This translates into CSAVRTRGLPDTQYF.